This T cell receptor beta chain was recovered during a study of T cell changes during pregnancy in multiple sclerosis (dated by TCRdb to about 2019). A note on the overall study: The study examined how the T cell repertoire changed over the course of pregnancy in women with multiple sclerosis.

The library was generated by the immunoSEQ multiplex PCR assay. Held by TCRdb, this immuneACCESS table contains in-frame sequences only and omits some clones. Under half of the omission traces to an unresolved V gene where checked; the cause of the rest is unknown. Here the sample has 45,000 to 55,000 clones; about 93% occur a single time. Of the sample, 0.61% is held by the ten largest clones. With regard to this clone: No antigen is known for it. No base qualities exist here, and no much larger clone lies one base off it.

The source material was CD4+ T cells from peripheral blood mononuclear cells, sampled after pregnancy. The sequence was collected from a female donor in good health, enrolled as a control in a pregnancy study.

The CDR3 protein sequence reads: CASSRKPGQPGDTQYF. The DNA reads as follows: TGTGCCAGTAGTCGTAAACCGGGACAGCCAGGAGATACGCAGTATTTT. The chain is assembled from TRBV19 and TRBJ2-3; TRBD1 agrees with 7 junctional bases. CDR1 and CDR2 are drawn from the germline V gene (reference sequence): LNHDA, SQIVND. Spanning cysteine to phenylalanine, the CDR3 consists of 16 amino acids. The only DNA kept is the CDR3, 48 bases in frame from the first base. Ends trimmed: V by 5 bases, J by 5 bases; bases unmatched to a gene: 13.